The rows below give T cell receptor beta chains drawn from one sample of a study of blood T cell repertoires in COVID-19. Method: immunoSEQ multiplex PCR; TCRdb's copy keeps in-frame clones and lacks some. The sample records fewer than 35,000 clones, roughly 90% being singletons. Sequenced material: peripheral blood. Receptors originate from a man aged 55 to 70 with active COVID-19. CDR3s include the opening cysteine and the closing phenylalanine or tryptophan. The D gene is left open where the match is weak. For some rows the clone size is stated as once, few or many, or as a class when expanded; others skip it.

v_call	j_call	d_call	clone_size	cdr3_nt	cdr3_aa
TRBV19	TRBJ2-1	TRBD1	once	TGTGCCAGTAGCCCCAAGACAGGGGTAAGCAATGAGCAGTTCTTC	CASSPKTGVSNEQFF
TRBV4-1	TRBJ1-2	NA	NA	TGCGCCAGCAGCCCGAGGGATAGAACTAACTATGGCTACACCTTC	CASSPRDRTNYGYTF
TRBV5-8	TRBJ1-1	NA	NA	TGTGCCAGCAGCCCCTGGGGACGCAGTAACGGGGGGCACACTGAAGCTTTCTTT	CASSPWGRSNGGHTEAFF
TRBV7-2	TRBJ2-5	NA	NA	TGTGCCAGCAGCCCTAGTTCGGAGACCCAGTACTTC	CASSPSSETQYF
TRBV30	TRBJ1-1	NA	NA	TGTGCCTGCGGTCAGGGGACTGAAGCTTTCTTT	CACGQGTEAFF
TRBV6-5	TRBJ2-7	NA	once	TGTGCCAGCAGTTTAGGGGTCTCCTACGAGCAGTACTTC	CASSLGVSYEQYF
TRBV30	TRBJ2-1	NA	NA	TGTGCCTGGACCTGGGGGGGCCGTAATGAGCAGTTCTTC	CAWTWGGRNEQFF
TRBV7-9	TRBJ2-2	TRBD1	NA	TGTGCCAGCAGCCCCGGACAGGGGCTGGGCACCGGGGAGCTGTTTTTT	CASSPGQGLGTGELFF
TRBV5-4	TRBJ1-2	NA	NA	TGTGCCAGCAGCTTGCAAACAGCTAATCCCTATGGCTACACCTTC	CASSLQTANPYGYTF
TRBV6-6	TRBJ1-3	NA	NA	TGTGCCAGCAGGCCAATACTCTCTGGAAACACCATATATTTT	CASRPILSGNTIYF
TRBV6-5	TRBJ1-2	TRBD1	NA	TGTGCCAGCAGTTACGTAGGGGGCCGCTATGGCTACACCTTC	CASSYVGGRYGYTF
TRBV2	TRBJ2-7	TRBD2	NA	TGTGCCAGCAGTGTGGGACTAGCGGGGGCCTCCTACGAGCAGTACTTC	CASSVGLAGASYEQYF
TRBV6-5	TRBJ2-7	NA	NA	TGTGCCAGCAGTTGGGGGGGCGGCGAGCAGTACTTC	CASSWGGGEQYF
TRBV5-1	TRBJ2-2	NA	NA	TGCGCCAGCAGCGGGGTTGGGACACCAAGAAGCACCGGGGAGCTGTTTTTT	CASSGVGTPRSTGELFF
TRBV9	TRBJ1-2	TRBD1	NA	TGTGCCAGCAGCGCGAGCCGGGGGACAGGGGGTGTTGGCTACACCTTC	CASSASRGTGGVGYTF
TRBV28	TRBJ2-7	NA	NA	TGTGCCAGTGCCCAGGGTCCCAACGAGCAGTACTTC	CASAQGPNEQYF
TRBV27	TRBJ1-4	TRBD1	NA	TGTGCCAGCAGTTTATCAAACAGGGGCCGAATTTGCCTGCTGTTTTTT	CASSLSNRGRICLLFF
TRBV3-1/TRBV3-2	TRBJ2-1	NA	once	TGTGCCAGCAGCTCCGAGTACAATGAGCAGTTCTTC	CASSSEYNEQFF
TRBV6-5	TRBJ1-2	TRBD1	NA	TGTGCCAGCACCCCCACTGGGACAGGACGTTTCACCTTC	CASTPTGTGRFTF
TRBV7-3	TRBJ1-2	NA	NA	TGTGCCAGCAGCGTGAGGGGGTCCGTCTATGGCTACACCTTC	CASSVRGSVYGYTF
TRBV7-2	TRBJ1-2	NA	NA	TGTGCCAGCAGCCCGAACATCTATGGCTACACCTTC	CASSPNIYGYTF
TRBV27	TRBJ2-4	NA	NA	TGTGCCAGCAGAGCGGAGTCCGGCAGAGAGATTATAGCCAAAAACATTCAGTACTTC	CASRAESGREIIAKNIQYF
TRBV7-9	TRBJ1-4	NA	NA	TGTGCCAGCAGCTTAGGTATACCAGGGAGGCAAGAAACACTGTTTTTT	CASSLGIPGRQETLFF
TRBV3-1/TRBV3-2	TRBJ2-3	TRBD2	NA	TGTGCCAGCAGCCAAGGCGGGGGTCGCACAGATACGCAGTATTTT	CASSQGGGRTDTQYF
TRBV6-6	TRBJ2-3	TRBD2	NA	TGTGCCAGCAGACCTAGCGGACTAGCGGGTCCCCATACGCAGTATTTT	CASRPSGLAGPHTQYF
TRBV4-2	TRBJ2-3	NA	NA	TGTGCCAGCAGCCAAGAATTTCGCGGGATTAGCACAGATACGCAGTATTTT	CASSQEFRGISTDTQYF
TRBV28	TRBJ2-1	TRBD1	NA	TGTGCCAGCAGTTTACCTCGGGACAGTCATCTGCTGAATGAGCAGTTCTTC	CASSLPRDSHLLNEQFF
TRBV7-9	TRBJ2-3	NA	NA	TGTGCCAGCAGCGGGCGGGCGGTGAGCACAGATACGCAGTATTTT	CASSGRAVSTDTQYF
TRBV7-8	TRBJ2-1	TRBD2	NA	TGTGCCAGCAGGTTAGGTCGCGGGGGAAGAATAAATGAGCAGTTCTTC	CASRLGRGGRINEQFF
TRBV5-1	TRBJ1-1	TRBD1	NA	TGCGCCAGCAGCTTTACAGGGGACAAGAACACTGAAGCTTTCTTT	CASSFTGDKNTEAFF
TRBV7-9	TRBJ2-1	TRBD2	NA	TGTGCCAGCAGCCCTAGCGGGGGCCCGTTGAATGAGCAGTTCTTC	CASSPSGGPLNEQFF
TRBV12-3/TRBV12-4	TRBJ1-5	NA	NA	TGTGCCAGCAGTGACCTCAGGCAGCCCCAGCATTTT	CASSDLRQPQHF
TRBV27	TRBJ2-6	NA	NA	TGTGCCAGCAGCCCCTACTCTGGGGCCAACGTCCTGACTTTC	CASSPYSGANVLTF
TRBV4-2	TRBJ2-3	TRBD2	NA	TGTGCCAGCAGCCAAGAAAAGGCGGGGGGGCCAAGTACGCAGTATTTT	CASSQEKAGGPSTQYF
TRBV9	TRBJ1-1	NA	NA	TGTGCCAGCAGCGTTGGAGCGGGGGGCGCAGGCTCGGCTGAAGCTTTCTTT	CASSVGAGGAGSAEAFF
TRBV5-5	TRBJ1-1	NA	NA	TGTGCCAGCAGCTTACAGGCGACGAACACTGAAGCTTTCTTT	CASSLQATNTEAFF
TRBV2	TRBJ2-5	TRBD2	NA	TGTGCCAGCAGCGAACGGGGGGGCCAAGAGACCCAGTACTTC	CASSERGGQETQYF
TRBV28	TRBJ2-1	TRBD2	NA	TGTGCCAGCACCTCCGCGGGGACTAGCGGGGGGTATGAGCAGTTCTTC	CASTSAGTSGGYEQFF
TRBV11-2	TRBJ2-4	NA	NA	TGTGCCAGCAGCTCCGCGGGTGGAATAGCCAAAAACATTCAGTACTTC	CASSSAGGIAKNIQYF
TRBV18	TRBJ1-6	TRBD1	NA	TGTGCCAGCTCCCCCAGGACAGGGGGTAGAAATTCACCCCTCCACTTT	CASSPRTGGRNSPLHF
TRBV6-6	TRBJ2-5	NA	NA	TGTGCCAGCAGTTACGACGCGGGTCTAGGGGAGACCCAGTACTTC	CASSYDAGLGETQYF
TRBV28	TRBJ2-4	NA	NA	TGTGCCAGCAGTAGGACTCGCGGGAACATTCAGTACTTC	CASSRTRGNIQYF
TRBV6-6	TRBJ1-1	NA	NA	TGTGCCAGCAGTTACTGGGGAGAGTTGAACACTGAAGCTTTCTTT	CASSYWGELNTEAFF
TRBV7-8	TRBJ2-5	NA	NA	TGTGCCAGCAGCTTTAGCATTGGGAGGCCTACAGAGACCCAGTACTTC	CASSFSIGRPTETQYF
TRBV5-4	TRBJ2-5	TRBD2	NA	TGTGCCAGCAGCCCACAGCCCTGGGGCGGGGGGAATCCGAGGACCCAGTACTTC	CASSPQPWGGGNPRTQYF
TRBV4-1	TRBJ1-5	NA	NA	TGCGCCAGCAGCCAAGATCACGGTGATCAGCCCCAGCATTTT	CASSQDHGDQPQHF
TRBV11-2	TRBJ2-1	TRBD1	NA	TGTGCCAGCAGCTTAGAATCGGGACAGGGCTATGAGCAGTTCTTC	CASSLESGQGYEQFF
TRBV7-8	TRBJ2-7	TRBD2	NA	TGTGCCAGCAGCCTCATAACTAGCGGGGGGGCCGCTAAGTACGAGCAGTACTTC	CASSLITSGGAAKYEQYF
TRBV24-1	TRBJ2-2	NA	NA	TGTGCCACCAGTGATTTGGCCACAGGGAGGGTCGGGGAGCTGTTTTTT	CATSDLATGRVGELFF
TRBV11-3	TRBJ2-4	NA	NA	TGTGCCAGCAGCCCCCGGGGGGCGATCACCCTAGCCAAAAACATTCAGTACTTC	CASSPRGAITLAKNIQYF
TRBV29-1	TRBJ1-4	NA	NA	TGCAGCGCTCAAGGGGGGGGTGTTGAAAAACTGTTTTTT	CSAQGGGVEKLFF
TRBV9	TRBJ2-7	NA	NA	TGTGCCAGCAGTGGCCCGGACAGCTACGAGCAGTACTTC	CASSGPDSYEQYF
TRBV6-1	TRBJ1-3	NA	few	TGTGCCAGCAGTGAATGGGAGGGCCGTGGAAACACCATATATTTT	CASSEWEGRGNTIYF
TRBV27	TRBJ1-4	NA	NA	TGTGCCAGCAGTTTATTAGGGGCGAATGAAAAACTGTTTTTT	CASSLLGANEKLFF
TRBV28	TRBJ1-1	NA	NA	TGTGCCAGCTATCTTAGGGTGGGTGACAGAGTCGCTTTCTTT	CASYLRVGDRVAFF
TRBV5-6	TRBJ2-3	NA	NA	TGTGCCAGCACACTGGTGGGGGCCTCCGGGTTGACGCAGTATTTT	CASTLVGASGLTQYF
TRBV30	TRBJ2-5	NA	NA	TGTGCCTGGAGTGGGGGGACATTCCAAGAGACCCAGTACTTC	CAWSGGTFQETQYF
TRBV4-3	TRBJ1-2	NA	NA	TGCGCCAGCAGCCAAGATAGTGATGGCTACACCTTC	CASSQDSDGYTF